This TCR beta chain was profiled in a study of early T cells in non-severe SARS-CoV-2 infection. Study summary: The authors sequenced bulk RNA from unsorted whole blood, leaving chains unpaired.

This clonotype was detected ten times or more. Its antigen is not identified. Study-level results: The VDJdb matching leaned toward anti-spike CD8 responses and overlooked private and CD4 specificities.

Each single cDNA molecule received a unique molecular identifier. TCRdb re-called the 5' RACE reads through MiXCR, storing one row per CDR3 protein. The sample has 15,000 to 20,000 distinct CDR3 sequences; more than 5.5% are singletons. The CDR3 contains 18 residues. The V end lost 2 bases, the J end lost 0 bases, and 16 bases lay between the germline ends. Germline V gives CDR1 ENHRY, CDR2 SYGVKD. Material: whole blood, obtained at baseline. The receptor comes from an adult who was a healthcare worker with PCR-confirmed SARS-CoV-2 infection or an uninfected control (not recorded which). V and J are TRBV10-3 and TRBJ1-4; D might be TRBD1 (6 bases). DNA of the CDR3: TGTGCCATCAGTGAGAACCCCGGGGGGCCGACAACTAATGAAAAACTGTTTTTT. Its translation: CAISENPGGPTTNEKLFF.